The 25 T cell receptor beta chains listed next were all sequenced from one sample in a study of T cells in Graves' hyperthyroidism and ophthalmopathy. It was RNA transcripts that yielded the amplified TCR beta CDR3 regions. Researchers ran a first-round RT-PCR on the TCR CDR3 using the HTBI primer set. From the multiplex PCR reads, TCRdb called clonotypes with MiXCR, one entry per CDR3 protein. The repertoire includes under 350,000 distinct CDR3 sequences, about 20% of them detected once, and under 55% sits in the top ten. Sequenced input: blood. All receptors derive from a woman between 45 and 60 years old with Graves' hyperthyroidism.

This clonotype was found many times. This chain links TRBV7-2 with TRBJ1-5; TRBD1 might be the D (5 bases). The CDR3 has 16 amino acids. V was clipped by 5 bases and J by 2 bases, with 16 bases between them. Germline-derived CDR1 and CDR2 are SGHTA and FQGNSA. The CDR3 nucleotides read TGTGCCAGCAGCGCCCGGGGGGGTCAGGGCAATCAGCCCCAGCATTTT. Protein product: CASSARGGQGNQPQHF.

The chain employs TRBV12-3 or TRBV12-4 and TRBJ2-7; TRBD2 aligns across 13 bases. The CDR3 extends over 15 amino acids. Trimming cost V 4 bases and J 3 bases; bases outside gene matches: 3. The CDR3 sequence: CASSSGLAGDYEQYF. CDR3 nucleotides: TGTGCCAGCAGTTCCGGACTAGCGGGAGACTACGAGCAGTACTTC.

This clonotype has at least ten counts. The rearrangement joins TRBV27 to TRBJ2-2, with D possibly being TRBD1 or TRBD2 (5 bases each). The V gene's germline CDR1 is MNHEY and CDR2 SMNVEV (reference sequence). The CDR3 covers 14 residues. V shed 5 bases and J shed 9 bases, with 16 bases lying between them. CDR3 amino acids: CASSPGSPTRELFF. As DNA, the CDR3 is TGTGCCAGCAGTCCAGGGAGCCCGACGAGGGAGCTGTTTTTT.

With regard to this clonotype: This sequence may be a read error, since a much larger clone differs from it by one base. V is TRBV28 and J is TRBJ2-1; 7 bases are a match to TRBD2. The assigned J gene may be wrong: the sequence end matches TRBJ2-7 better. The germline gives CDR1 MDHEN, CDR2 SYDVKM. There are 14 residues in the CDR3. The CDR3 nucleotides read TGTGCCACCGGGCGGCTAGCGGTCTACAATGAGCAGTACTTC. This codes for CATGRLAVYNEQYF.

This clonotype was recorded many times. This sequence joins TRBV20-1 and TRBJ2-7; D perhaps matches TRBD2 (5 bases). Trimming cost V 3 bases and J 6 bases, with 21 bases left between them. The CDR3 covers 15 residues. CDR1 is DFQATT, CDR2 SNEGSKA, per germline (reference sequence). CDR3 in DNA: TGCAGTGCTAGGATAGGACTCACTGCCTCACGCGAGCAGTACTTC. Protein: CSARIGLTASREQYF.

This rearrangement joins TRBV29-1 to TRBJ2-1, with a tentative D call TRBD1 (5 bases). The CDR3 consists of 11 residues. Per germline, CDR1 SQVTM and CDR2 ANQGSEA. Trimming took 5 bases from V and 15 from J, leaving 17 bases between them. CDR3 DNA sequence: TGCAGCGTTCCCATGGGCAGGGTTTGGTTCTTC. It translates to CSVPMGRVWFF.

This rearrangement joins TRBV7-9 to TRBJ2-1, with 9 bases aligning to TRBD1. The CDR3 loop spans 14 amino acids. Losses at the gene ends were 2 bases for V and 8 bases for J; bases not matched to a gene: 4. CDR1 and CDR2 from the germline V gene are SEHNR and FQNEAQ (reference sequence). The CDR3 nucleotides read TGTGCCAGCAGCTTATCGGGACAGGGCTATGAGCAGTTCTTC. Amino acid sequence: CASSLSGQGYEQFF.

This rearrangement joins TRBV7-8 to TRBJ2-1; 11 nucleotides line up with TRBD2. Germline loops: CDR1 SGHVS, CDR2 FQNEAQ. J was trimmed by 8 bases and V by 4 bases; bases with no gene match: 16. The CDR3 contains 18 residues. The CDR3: CASSSSGTSGRGSDEQFF. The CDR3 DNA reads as TGTGCCAGCAGCTCCTCCGGGACTAGCGGCCGTGGGAGCGATGAGCAGTTCTTC.

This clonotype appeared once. CDR3 region: CASSLGTSNYNEQFF. CDR3 DNA: TGTGCCAGCAGCTTGGGGACTAGCAACTACAATGAGCAGTTCTTC. J is TRBJ2-1 and V is TRBV7-8; 9 bases match TRBD2. V shed 3 bases, J shed 3 bases, and the junction held 3 bases outside the gene matches. The CDR3 runs 15 residues. Germline assignment: CDR1 SGHVS and CDR2 FQNEAQ. The entire variable domain, with the rest obtained from reference TRBV7-8 and TRBJ2-1, is as follows: GAGVSQSPRYKVAKRGQDVALRCDPISGHVSLFWYQQALGQGPEFLTYFQNEAQLDKSGLPSDRFFAERPEGSVSTLKIQRTQQEDSAVYLCASSLGTSNYNEQFFGPGTRLTVL.

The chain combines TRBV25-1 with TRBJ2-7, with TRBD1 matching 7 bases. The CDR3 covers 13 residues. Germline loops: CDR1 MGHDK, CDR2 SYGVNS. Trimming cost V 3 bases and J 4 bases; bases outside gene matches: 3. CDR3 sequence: CASSDDREYEQYV. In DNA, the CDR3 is TGTGCCAGCAGTGACGACAGGGAGTACGAGCAGTACGTC.

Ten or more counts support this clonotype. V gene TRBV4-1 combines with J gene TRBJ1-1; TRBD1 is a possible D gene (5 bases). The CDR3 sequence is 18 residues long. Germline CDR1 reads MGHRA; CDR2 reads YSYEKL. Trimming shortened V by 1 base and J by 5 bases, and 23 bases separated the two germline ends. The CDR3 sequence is CASSQASRGLTTRTEAFF. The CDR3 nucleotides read TGCGCCAGCAGCCAAGCCTCAAGGGGCCTTACGACGAGGACTGAAGCTTTCTTT.

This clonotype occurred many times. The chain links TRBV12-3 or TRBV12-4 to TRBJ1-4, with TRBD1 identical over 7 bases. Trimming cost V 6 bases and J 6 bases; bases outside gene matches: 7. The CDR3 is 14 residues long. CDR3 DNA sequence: TGTGCCAGCAGAGAGGGGGCGCGGGATGAAAAACTGTTTTTT. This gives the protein CASREGARDEKLFF.

The CDR3 DNA reads as TGCGCCAGCAGCAAAGCCAGGGACAGGGGCAACTATGGCTACACCTTC. This translates into CASSKARDRGNYGYTF. The chain recombines TRBV4-1 with TRBJ1-2, with 10 bases matching TRBD1. The V segment lost 5 bases and the J segment 2 bases; nucleotides outside the gene matches: 8. Germline CDR1 reads MGHRA; CDR2 reads YSYEKL. The CDR3 extends over 16 amino acids.

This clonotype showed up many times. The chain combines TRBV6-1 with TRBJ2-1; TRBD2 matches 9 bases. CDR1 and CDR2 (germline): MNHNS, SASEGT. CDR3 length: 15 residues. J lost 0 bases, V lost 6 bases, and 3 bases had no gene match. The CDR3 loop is CASSHSGSSYNEQFF. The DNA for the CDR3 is TGTGCCAGCAGCCATAGCGGGAGCTCCTACAATGAGCAGTTCTTC.

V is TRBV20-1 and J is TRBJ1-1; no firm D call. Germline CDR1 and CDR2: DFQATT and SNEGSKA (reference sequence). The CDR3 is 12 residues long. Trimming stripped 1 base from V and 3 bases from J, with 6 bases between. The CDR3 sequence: CSARALDTEAFF. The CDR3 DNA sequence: TGCAGTGCTAGAGCCCTTGACACTGAAGCTTTCTTT.

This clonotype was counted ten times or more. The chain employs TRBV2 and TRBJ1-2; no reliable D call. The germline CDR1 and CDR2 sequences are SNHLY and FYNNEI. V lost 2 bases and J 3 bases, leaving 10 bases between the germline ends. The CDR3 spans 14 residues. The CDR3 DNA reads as TGTGCCAGCAGTGAACAGGATGTGGACTATGGCTACACCTTC. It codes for CASSEQDVDYGYTF.

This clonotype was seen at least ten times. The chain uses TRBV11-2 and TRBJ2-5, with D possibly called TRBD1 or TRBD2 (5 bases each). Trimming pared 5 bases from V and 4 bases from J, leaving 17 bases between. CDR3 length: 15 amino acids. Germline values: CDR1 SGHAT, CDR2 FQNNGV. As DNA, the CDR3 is TGTGCCAGCAGCCCCTCAATGGGGGTTGGAGAGACCCAGTACTTC. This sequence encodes CASSPSMGVGETQYF.

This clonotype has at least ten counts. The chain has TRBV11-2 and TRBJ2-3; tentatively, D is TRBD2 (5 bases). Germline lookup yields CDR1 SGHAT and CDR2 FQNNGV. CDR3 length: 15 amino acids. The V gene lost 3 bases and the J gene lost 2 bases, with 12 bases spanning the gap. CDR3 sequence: CASSFAGGHTDTQYF. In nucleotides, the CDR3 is TGTGCCAGCAGCTTTGCAGGAGGCCACACAGATACGCAGTATTTT.

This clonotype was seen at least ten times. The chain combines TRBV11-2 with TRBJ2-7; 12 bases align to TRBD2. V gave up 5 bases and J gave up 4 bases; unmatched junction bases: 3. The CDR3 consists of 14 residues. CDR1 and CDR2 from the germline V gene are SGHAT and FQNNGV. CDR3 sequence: CASSTTSGSYEQYF. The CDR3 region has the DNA TGTGCCAGCAGCACGACTAGCGGGAGTTACGAGCAGTACTTC.

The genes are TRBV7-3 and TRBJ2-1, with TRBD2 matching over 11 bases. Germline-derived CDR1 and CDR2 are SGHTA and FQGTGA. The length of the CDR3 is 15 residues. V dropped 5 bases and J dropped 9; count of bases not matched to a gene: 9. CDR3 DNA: TGTGCCAGCAGCCCCTACCCTAGCGGGAGGCCTGAGCAGTTCTTC. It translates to CASSPYPSGRPEQFF.

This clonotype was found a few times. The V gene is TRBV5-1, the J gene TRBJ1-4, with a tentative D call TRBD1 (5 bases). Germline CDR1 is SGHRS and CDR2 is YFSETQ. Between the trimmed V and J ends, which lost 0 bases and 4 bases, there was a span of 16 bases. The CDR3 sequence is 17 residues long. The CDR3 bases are TGCGCCAGCAGCTTGGCCTCAGCGGCGGGGGATAATGAAAAACTGTTTTTT. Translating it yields CASSLASAAGDNEKLFF.

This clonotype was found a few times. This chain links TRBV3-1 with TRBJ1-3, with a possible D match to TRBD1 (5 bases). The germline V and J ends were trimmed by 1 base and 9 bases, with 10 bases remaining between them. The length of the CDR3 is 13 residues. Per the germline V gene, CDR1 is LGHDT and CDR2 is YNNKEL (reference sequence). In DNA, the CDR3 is TGTGCCAGCAGCCAAGGAGACGGGGGCACCATATATTTT. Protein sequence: CASSQGDGGTIYF.

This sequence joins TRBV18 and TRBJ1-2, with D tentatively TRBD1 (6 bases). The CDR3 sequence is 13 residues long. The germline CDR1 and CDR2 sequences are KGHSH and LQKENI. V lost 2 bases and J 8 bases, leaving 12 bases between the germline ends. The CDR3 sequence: CASSPDRLRGYTF. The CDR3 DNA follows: TGTGCCAGCTCACCAGACAGGCTAAGGGGCTACACCTTC.

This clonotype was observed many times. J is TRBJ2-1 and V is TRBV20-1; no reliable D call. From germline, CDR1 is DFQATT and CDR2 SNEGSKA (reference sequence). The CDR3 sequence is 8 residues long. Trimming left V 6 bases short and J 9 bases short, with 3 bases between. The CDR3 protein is CSAGEQFF. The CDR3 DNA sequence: TGCAGTGCGGGTGAGCAGTTCTTC.

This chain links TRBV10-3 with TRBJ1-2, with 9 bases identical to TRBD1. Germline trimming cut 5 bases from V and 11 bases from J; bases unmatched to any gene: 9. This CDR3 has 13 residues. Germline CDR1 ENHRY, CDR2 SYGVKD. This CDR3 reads CAISPQGASDYTF. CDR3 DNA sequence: TGTGCCATCAGTCCACAGGGGGCTAGTGATTACACCTTC.